The T cell receptor (beta chain) described here comes from a study of T cell responses to AZD1222 COVID-19 vaccine (dated by TCRdb to 2020 to 2022). About the study as a whole: AZD1222 recipients given second doses at about 4 weeks or at about 12 weeks were pooled, since spike-specific TCR depth and breadth were not found to differ between the two schedules. A total of 233 trial participants underwent TCR sequencing, of whom about 200 had received two doses of AZD1222 and around 26 had received two doses of the MenACWY control vaccine. Trial participants were enrolled by age into subgroups of 18-55, 56-69 and 70-plus years, and around 140, 26 and 57 TCR-sequenced participants, respectively, were included in these subgroups.

The CDR3 measures 15 amino acids from cysteine to phenylalanine. The sequence is cut down to CDR3 DNA, 45 bases in frame from base 1. Deletion took 4 bases off V and 2 bases off J, with a span of 12 bases between the germline ends. The germline V gene encodes CDR1 SGHDN and CDR2 FVKESK. General conclusions and limits of the study: Because no samples from the day 14 peak response were available, repertoires could be characterized only after the peak T cell response. Epitopes outside the regions mutated in the B.1.351 and B.1.1.7 variants were reportedly recognized by nearly half of the unique spike-specific TCRs. CD4 TCRs associated with the vaccine covered the entire spike protein, and the dominant responses were in regions 160-218 and 743-854. Spike-specific TCR breadth and depth rose significantly after two AZD1222 doses compared with day 0 and with MenACWY recipients. Participants were mostly white British and included more females than males, and it was suggested by the authors that clonal diversity may have been underestimated. Conclusions about previously exposed vaccinees were limited because only a handful of AZD1222 recipients were SARS-CoV-2 seropositive at baseline. The 56-69-year group was small, and its depth increase did not reach significance, likely because of low power.

This clone was picked up one time. What antigen it recognizes has not been identified. Within one base of it there is no much larger clone, and no base qualities were kept. The CDR3 regions of human TCRbeta chains were subjected to immunosequencing. The authors' pipeline ran thus. Repertoire TCRs were matched against a reference library of SARS-CoV-2-specific TCRs generated with the MIRA antigen-specificity platform. Breadth was defined as the fraction of unique TCRs that were SARS-CoV-2-associated, and depth was defined as the fraction of total T cells that were SARS-CoV-2-associated. Using the MIRA data, each spike-specific TCR was assigned both to the spike region to which the TCR was reactive and to a CD4 or CD8 class. Log10-transformed breadth and depth values were compared by one-way ANOVA with Sidak's multiple comparisons tests. Sourced from immuneACCESS, this table was stored by TCRdb with only in-frame sequences that have V and J called. A share of the clones is absent; for the studies checked, an unresolved V gene accounts for under half, and the remainder has no known explanation. The DNA gave D and trimming, while V, J and clone size come from that table. The sample data list roughly 110,000 clones, and about 83% of these were observed just once. 12% of the sample is held by the ten biggest clonotypes.

The time point label, as the study defines it: baseline before first vaccination. Vaccinee samples came from UK trials COV001 and COV002, including a single-blind randomized controlled phase 2/3 trial of AZD1222 (ChAdOx1 nCoV-19) in healthy adults. For TCRbeta chain sequencing, PBMC samples were collected from trial participants at day 0 and at day 28 after the second dose. This sequence was found in an adult in good health. Here the sequenced sample was peripheral blood, taken on day 0 of AZD1222 vaccination. The V and J segments used are TRBV14 and TRBJ2-1; no D gene can be assigned with confidence. For the CDR3, the sequence is CASSLLPPTYNEQFF. The sequence in DNA is TGTGCCAGCAGCCTTCTTCCCCCAACCTACAATGAGCAGTTCTTC.